Below, 18 T cell receptor beta chains from the same sample are listed, as sequenced in a study of tumor-infiltrating lymphocytes in primary liver carcinoma. Blood RNA came from unsorted whole blood; germline DNA was also extracted. From roughly 0.55 ug of total RNA, TCR beta-specific cDNA was reverse-transcribed using a constant-region primer. For TCR beta, libraries were produced by three nested multiplex PCR rounds using slightly modified ARM-PCR. PCR rounds one and two used TRBV1-TRBV30 forward primers with a C-beta reverse primer for around 9 cycles each. MiXCR was run by TCRdb on the multiplex PCR reads, yielding one entry per CDR3 protein. The table includes about 200,000 distinct CDR3 sequences, around 60% detected once. Sequencing was carried out using peripheral blood. The source of these receptors is an older woman with primary liver carcinoma and hepatitis B virus infection.

Turning to this clonotype: A much larger clone lies a single base off, so this may be a read error. The chain joins TRBV12-3 or TRBV12-4 to TRBJ2-1; possible D gene TRBD1, 6 bases. The CDR3 consists of 13 residues. CDR3 bases: TGTGCCAGCAGTTCCTATGAACAGGGTGGTCTGGGCTTC. Protein product: CASSSYEQGGLGF.

This clonotype was recorded at least ten times. Written as DNA, the CDR3 is TGCAGCGTGGAGGACAACGACTACGAGCAGTACTTC. It specifies CSVEDNDYEQYF. The V call is TRBV29-1, the J call TRBJ2-7; D could derive from TRBD1 or TRBD2 (5 bases each). The CDR3 has 12 amino acids. Germline V gives CDR1 SQVTM, CDR2 ANQGSEA. Trimming pared 6 bases from V and 3 bases from J, leaving 12 bases between.

A word on this clonotype: The CDR3 carries no conserved terminal phenylalanine or tryptophan, so it likely arises from a read error. The V and J genes are TRBV11-2 and TRBJ2-1; TRBD2 agrees at 13 bases. This CDR3 comprises 16 residues. V lost 5 bases to trimming and J lost 6 bases; unmatched junction nucleotides: 7. Per the germline V gene, CDR1 is SGHAT and CDR2 is FQNNGV. In DNA form, the CDR3 reads TGTGCCAGCAGCCCAGGACTAGCGGGAGACAGCAATGAGCAGTTCCTC. Translated, it gives CASSPGLAGDSNEQFL.

DNA for the CDR3: TGCAGCGTTTCCCTGGTTAGCGGGAGGCCTAGTGAGCAGTTCTTC. Translation gives CSVSLVSGRPSEQFF. V and J are TRBV29-1 and TRBJ2-1; 10 bases are shared with TRBD2. This CDR3 comprises 15 residues. J lost 9 bases, V lost 5 bases, and 13 bases had no gene match. Germline-derived CDR1 and CDR2 are SQVTM and ANQGSEA.

Details on this clonotype: One junction end disagrees with the germline gene, perhaps due to a read error. This chain joins TRBV28 and TRBJ1-2, with D possibly TRBD1 on 5 matching bases. Germline V lookup: CDR1 MDHEN, CDR2 SYDVKM. This CDR3 contains 14 residues. The CDR3 sequence is CVSLLPGTGYGYTF. The CDR3 bases are TGTGTCAGCCTTCTGCCAGGGACGGGCTATGGTTACACCTTC.

A note on this clonotype: The junction differs from germline at one of its ends, possibly a read error. The chain is built from TRBV14 and TRBJ2-2, with D perhaps TRBD2 (5 bases). This CDR3 has 14 amino acids. Germline CDR1 SGHDN, CDR2 FVKESK. The CDR3 DNA follows: TGTGCCAGCAGCCGAGATATGAGGACCGGGGAGCTGCTTTTT. Protein product: CASSRDMRTGELLF.

The rearrangement uses TRBV11-3 and TRBJ2-1; D is undetermined. V was trimmed by 1 base and J by 7 bases, leaving 14 bases between them. The length of the CDR3 is 15 residues. Germline assignment: CDR1 SGHNT and CDR2 YENEEA. CDR3 sequence (DNA): TGTGCCAGCAGCTTAGGGGTTGGGAATGGGAATGAGCAGTTCTTC. It encodes CASSLGVGNGNEQFF.

Concerning this clonotype: A read error may be the cause here, since a much bigger clone is one base away. V usage is TRBV4-1 and J usage is TRBJ2-7; tentatively, D is TRBD1 (5 bases). With 1 base removed from V and 1 base from J, the gap between germline ends came to 23 bases. The CDR3 contains 19 residues. Germline CDR1 MGHRA, CDR2 YSYEKL. CDR3 sequence: CASSQGTRKGALFSYEQYF. The CDR3 nucleotides read TGCGCCAGCAGCCAAGGAACCCGCAAAGGGGCTCTATTTTCCTACGAGCAGTACTTC.

Points on this clonotype: Its ends do not fully match the called genes, so a read error is possible. V gene TRBV12-3 or TRBV12-4 combines with J gene TRBJ1-1, with 7 bases identical to TRBD1. The CDR3 spans 13 residues. The CDR3 spells CAGSFTGAAEAFF. CDR3 nucleotides: TGTGCCGGCAGTTTTACAGGGGCCGCTGAAGCTTTCTTT.

The chain joins TRBV7-8 to TRBJ1-2, with TRBD1 identical over 11 bases. V was pared by 4 bases and J by 3 bases, with 7 bases of the junction left unmatched. This CDR3 contains 16 residues. Germline V lookup: CDR1 SGHVS, CDR2 FQNEAQ. The CDR3 sequence: CASSSGQGALDYGYTF. The DNA of the CDR3 is TGTGCCAGCAGCTCTGGACAGGGGGCGTTAGACTATGGCTACACCTTC.

As concerns this clonotype: The junction departs from the called germline gene at one end, perhaps through a read error. The J gene is TRBJ2-5, the V gene TRBV5-1, with 14 positions matching TRBD2. CDR3 size: 16 residues. Germline CDR1 reads SGHRS; CDR2 reads YFSETQ. CDR3: CAGSPQGTSGSETQYF. The CDR3 bases are TGCGCCGGCAGCCCCCAGGGGACTAGCGGGAGTGAGACCCAGTACTTC.

This chain links TRBV11-2 with TRBJ2-3; TRBD2 is a possible D gene (7 bases). V lost 5 bases, J lost 5 bases, and 17 bases lay in between. Germline V gene data show CDR1 as SGHAT and CDR2 as FQNNGV. CDR3 length equals 15 residues. CDR3 sequence: CASSPGGHNIDTQYF. CDR3 in DNA: TGTGCCAGCAGCCCGGGGGGCCATAACATAGATACGCAGTATTTT.

A word on this clonotype: No conserved phenylalanine or tryptophan ends this CDR3, so it is likely a read error. This chain links TRBV12-3 or TRBV12-4 with TRBJ2-2, with no clear D. V lost 5 bases and J lost 0, with 10 bases in between. This CDR3 is built from 15 residues. CDR3 sequence: CASSAYIANTGELFL. The CDR3 DNA reads as TGTGCCAGCAGTGCCTACATTGCGAACACCGGGGAGCTGTTTCTT.

This clonotype was picked up many times. The chain has TRBV6-2 or TRBV6-3 and TRBJ2-3; D remains ambiguous. The length of the CDR3 is 13 residues. CDR1 is MNHEY and CDR2 is SVGEGT in the germline V gene. V was clipped by 2 bases and J by 8 bases, with 11 bases between them. Here the CDR3 reads CASSYADVVTQYF. The CDR3 region has the DNA TGTGCCAGCAGTTACGCTGACGTGGTTACGCAGTATTTT.

Comment on this clonotype: The DNA is omitted, as the CDR3 cannot be located on it reliably, and the CDR3 follows TCRdb's listing. V is TRBV12-3 or TRBV12-4 and J is TRBJ1-2; TRBD1, the table's D call, was not compared with the DNA. Termini included, the CDR3 measures 12 amino acids. CDR3 region: CASSSFGAGNTF.

The rearrangement joins TRBV5-6 to TRBJ1-2, with 9 bases fitting TRBD1. This CDR3 comprises 13 residues. CDR1 and CDR2 from the germline V gene are SGHDT and YYEEEE. The CDR3 loop reads CDNSLDRGYGYTF. In DNA form, the CDR3 reads TGTGACAACAGCTTGGACAGGGGCTATGGCTACACCTTC.

In this sample, this clonotype turned up a few times. This chain joins TRBV6-6 and TRBJ2-3; 9 bases fit TRBD2. V lost 6 bases, J lost 4 bases, and 14 bases stayed unmatched. The CDR3 extends over 17 amino acids. Germline loops: CDR1 MNHNY, CDR2 SVGAGI (reference sequence). The CDR3 DNA follows: TGTGCCAGCAGCGACCGGGCGGGGGGGGAGGTTGCAGATACGCAGTATTTT. It translates to CASSDRAGGEVADTQYF.

In the case of this clonotype: Just one base apart from a much larger clone, this may be a read error. This sequence joins TRBV6-5 and TRBJ2-1; 10 bases fit TRBD2. Germline CDR1 is MNHEY and CDR2 is SVGAGI. CDR3 length: 16 residues. V trimming: 2 bases; J trimming: 5 bases; junction bases outside the gene matches: 6. Here the CDR3 DNA reads TGTGCCAGCAGTTACCGGAGCGGGGGGGCCCACAATGAGCAGTTCTTC. Translation: CASSYRSGGAHNEQFF.